Presented here are 25 T cell receptor beta chains from one specimen sequenced in a study of cytomegalovirus exposure and HLA in healthy donors. Sequenced by immunoSEQ multiplex PCR; TCRdb stores in-frame clones only, minus some. The sample carries about 68,000 clones, about nine tenths recorded once. The sample consisted of PBMCs. The receptors derive from a man between 18 and 35 years old in good health and CMV-seronegative.

The rearrangement joins TRBV4-1 to TRBJ2-3; weak D call: TRBD1 (5 bases). Trimming took 6 bases from V and 3 from J, leaving 10 bases between them. This CDR3 has 13 residues. Germline CDR1 is MGHRA and CDR2 is YSYEKL. CDR3 in DNA: TGCGCCAGCAGACAGGATTCTACAGATACGCAGTATTTT. Amino acids: CASRQDSTDTQYF.

The chain uses TRBV29-1 and TRBJ2-7, with 8 bases that match TRBD2. The germline V gene has CDR1 SQVTM and CDR2 ANQGSEA. CDR3 length equals 15 residues. The V gene end was trimmed by 4 bases and the J gene end by 3 bases; junction bases not matched to a gene: 11. CDR3 nucleotides: TGCAGCGTTGCATTCGCGGGCGGGAGGATCTACGAGCAGTACTTC. It translates to CSVAFAGGRIYEQYF.

The chain's CDR3 is CAWQNTGTGYTEAFF. CDR3 in DNA: TGTGCCTGGCAAAATACCGGGACAGGCTACACTGAAGCTTTCTTT. V is TRBV30 and J is TRBJ1-1; TRBD1 aligns across 8 bases. Unmatched junction bases numbered 11, after V lost 5 bases and J lost 3 bases. The CDR3 has 15 amino acids. Germline V lookup: CDR1 GTSNPN, CDR2 SVGIG (reference sequence).

This sequence joins TRBV5-8 and TRBJ2-7; D might be TRBD2 (6 bases). The CDR3 has 15 residues. The germline V gene has CDR1 SGHTS and CDR2 YDEGEE. V lost 4 bases and J 5 bases, leaving 19 bases between the germline ends. The CDR3, as DNA: TGTGCCAGCAGCGAGCCAGGAGGGAGAGTCCACGAGCAGTACTTC. Translation gives CASSEPGGRVHEQYF.

The CDR3 DNA reads as TGTGCCACCAGCGGCGTACCGGGACAGGGTTTTGGTCAGCCCCAGCATTTT. Translated: CATSGVPGQGFGQPQHF. The chain recombines TRBV15 with TRBJ1-5, with 9 nucleotides matching TRBD1. CDR1 LNHNV and CDR2 YYDKDF come from the germline V gene (reference sequence). J gave up 6 bases and V 5 bases, and 14 bases lay outside the gene matches. The CDR3 runs to 17 residues.

This clone was seen a handful of times. The chain uses TRBV28 and TRBJ2-5; D is perhaps TRBD2 (6 bases). CDR1 is MDHEN and CDR2 is SYDVKM in the germline V gene. CDR3 length equals 13 residues. Trimming pared 2 bases from V and 5 bases from J, leaving 9 bases between. CDR3 residues: CASSLGGQETQYF. The CDR3 region has the DNA TGTGCCAGCAGTTTAGGAGGGCAGGAGACCCAGTACTTC.

The chain joins TRBV5-6 to TRBJ2-7; D call uncertain. Germline assignment: CDR1 SGHDT and CDR2 YYEEEE. The CDR3 extends over 11 amino acids. V lost 1 base, J lost 6 bases, and 5 bases lay in between. CDR3 protein: CASSLISEQYF. DNA for the CDR3: TGTGCCAGCAGCTTGATATCCGAGCAGTACTTC. The full variable domain, rest sourced from reference TRBV5-6 and TRBJ2-7, is DAGVTQSPTHLIKTRGQQVTLRCSPKSGHDTVSWYQQALGQGPQFIFQYYEEEERQRGNFPDRFSGHQFPNYSSELNVNALLLGDSALYLCASSLISEQYFGPGTRLTVT.

The CDR3 region is CSVSQANTGELFF. CDR3 bases: TGCAGCGTTTCCCAGGCGAACACCGGGGAGCTGTTTTTT. This chain connects TRBV29-1 to TRBJ2-2, with D hard to call. The germline V gene encodes CDR1 SQVTM and CDR2 ANQGSEA. V was pared by 5 bases and J by 0 bases, with 7 bases between. This CDR3 contains 13 residues.

This chain uses TRBV6-5 with TRBJ1-2; D gene unclear. Trimming removed 0 bases at V and 8 bases at J, with 16 bases between. Germline CDR1 and CDR2: MNHEY and SVGAGI. CDR3 length: 15 amino acids. CDR3 nucleotide sequence: TGTGCCAGCAGTTACTCACTACAACATCTATACGGCTACACCTTC. As protein: CASSYSLQHLYGYTF.

The chain recombines TRBV28 with TRBJ1-2; D uncertain. Deletions cut 4 bases from V and 7 bases from J, with 19 bases between. The CDR3 totals 15 residues. CDR1 and CDR2 (germline): MDHEN, SYDVKM. In nucleotides, the CDR3 is TGTGCCAGCAGTTATCCGACCGACCGATGGAGTGGCTACACCTTC. Translation: CASSYPTDRWSGYTF.

In its sample, this clone was seen once. Written as DNA, the CDR3 is TGTGCCAGCAGCTTGGCCTTGGCTAGACAAGAGACCCAGTACTTC. It is translated as CASSLALARQETQYF. The chain employs TRBV5-4 and TRBJ2-5; D uncertain. The germline V gene encodes CDR1 SGHNT and CDR2 YYREEE (reference sequence). V was shortened by 0 bases and J by 2 bases, with 11 bases between the two germline ends. CDR3 length equals 15 residues.

V is TRBV7-8 and J is TRBJ2-1; TRBD2 matches at 7 bases. Per the germline V gene, CDR1 is SGHVS and CDR2 is FQNEAQ. The CDR3 sequence is 15 residues long. V trimming: 8 bases; J trimming: 6 bases; junction bases outside the gene matches: 13. The CDR3 coding sequence is TGTGCCAGCCGCAATCGCGGGGGAAACCTCAATGAGCAGTTCTTC. This translates into CASRNRGGNLNEQFF.

A few counts support this clone. The chain uses TRBV6-4 and TRBJ2-1; D uncertain. The CDR3 covers 14 residues. Looked up from germline, CDR1 is MRHNA and CDR2 is SNTAGT. V lost 0 bases and J lost 6, with 9 bases in between. The CDR3 reads CASSDSTSANEQFF. CDR3 DNA sequence: TGTGCCAGCAGTGACTCGACCAGCGCCAATGAGCAGTTCTTC.

V is TRBV5-1 and J is TRBJ1-1; D is unresolved. Germline V gives CDR1 SGHRS, CDR2 YFSETQ. V lost 0 bases, J lost 4 bases, and 4 bases lay in between. The CDR3 extends over 12 amino acids. CDR3 in amino acids: CASSLDFTEAFF. The CDR3 DNA sequence: TGCGCCAGCAGCTTGGACTTCACTGAAGCTTTCTTT.

The chain links TRBV6-5 to TRBJ2-7; 7 nucleotides line up with TRBD1. Trimming at V came to 3 bases and at J to 3 bases, leaving 5 bases not matched to a gene. This CDR3 spans 14 amino acids. Looked up from germline, CDR1 is MNHEY and CDR2 is SVGAGI. The CDR3 is CASSYQDRSYEQYF. The CDR3 DNA reads as TGTGCCAGCAGTTATCAGGACAGGAGCTACGAGCAGTACTTC.

This sequence joins TRBV7-8 and TRBJ2-7, with D perhaps matching TRBD2 (5 bases). Germline CDR1 is SGHVS and CDR2 is FQNEAQ. Trimming removed 5 bases from V and 0 bases from J, with 14 bases in between. This CDR3 is 15 amino acids long. The CDR3 sequence: CASSPLWERSYEQYF. CDR3 in DNA: TGTGCCAGCAGCCCCCTGTGGGAGCGCTCCTACGAGCAGTACTTC.

The rearrangement links TRBV7-8 to TRBJ2-1; 8 nucleotides match TRBD2. This CDR3 spans 16 amino acids. Per germline, CDR1 SGHVS and CDR2 FQNEAQ. Trimming took 8 bases from V and 9 from J; bases not matched to a gene: 18. The CDR3 region is CASRTLMTSARSEQFF. In nucleotides, the CDR3 is TGTGCCAGCCGTACCTTGATGACTAGCGCGAGGAGTGAGCAGTTCTTC. The entire variable domain, with the rest obtained from reference TRBV7-8 and TRBJ2-1, is as follows: GAGVSQSPRYKVAKRGQDVALRCDPISGHVSLFWYQQALGQGPEFLTYFQNEAQLDKSGLPSDRFFAERPEGSVSTLKIQRTQQEDSAVYLCASRTLMTSARSEQFFGPGTRLTVL.

The chain combines TRBV5-8 with TRBJ2-7; weak D call: TRBD2 (6 bases). The CDR3 is 13 amino acids. The germline gives CDR1 SGHTS, CDR2 YDEGEE. Trimming took 7 bases from V and 3 from J, leaving 14 bases between them. In DNA, the CDR3 is TGTGCCAGCCGCCGCCAGGGAGGCTACGAGCAGTACTTC. Translation gives CASRRQGGYEQYF.

J is TRBJ2-5 and V is TRBV28, with D possibly TRBD1 on 6 matching bases. Germline CDR1 is MDHEN and CDR2 is SYDVKM. The germline V and J ends were trimmed by 7 bases and 5 bases, with 17 bases remaining between them. The CDR3 is made up of 14 amino acids. CDR3 region: CASTIGGHRETQYF. The DNA of the CDR3 is TGTGCCAGCACCATAGGGGGACATCGCGAGACCCAGTACTTC.

The V call is TRBV5-1, the J call TRBJ2-7; 16 nucleotides agree with TRBD2. In germline, CDR1 is SGHRS, CDR2 YFSETQ. V was pared by 4 bases and J by 6 bases, with 13 bases of the junction left unmatched. This CDR3 has 18 amino acids. CDR3 DNA: TGCGCCAGCAGCGGATTACCGGGACTAGCGGGAGGGCCTTTCGAGCAGTACTTC. This codes for CASSGLPGLAGGPFEQYF.

The CDR3: CATSRAGVDGELFF. CDR3 nucleotide sequence: TGTGCCACCAGCAGAGCAGGGGTTGACGGGGAGCTGTTTTTT. This chain links TRBV15 with TRBJ2-2, with D perhaps TRBD1 (6 bases). Germline V gene lookup returns CDR1 LNHNV and CDR2 YYDKDF (reference sequence). The CDR3 consists of 14 residues. With 1 base removed from V and 7 bases from J, the gap between germline ends came to 10 bases.

The chain combines TRBV7-9 with TRBJ2-7; 7 bases fit TRBD1. The CDR3 loop spans 14 amino acids. The junction had 11 bases not matched to a gene; V was cut back by 5 bases and J by 7 bases. The V gene's germline CDR1 is SEHNR and CDR2 FQNEAQ (reference sequence). In DNA form, the CDR3 reads TGTGCCAGCAGCCGGGACAGTCAAAAAGAGGAGCAGTACTTC. Residues: CASSRDSQKEEQYF.

The chain carries TRBV5-1 and TRBJ1-2, with a weak D call TRBD1 (5 bases). Trimming took off 4 bases at V and 8 bases at J, with 15 bases between the two ends. The CDR3 is made up of 13 amino acids. Germline CDR1 and CDR2: SGHRS and YFSETQ. CDR3: CASSDEAGYGYTF. Here the CDR3 DNA reads TGCGCCAGCAGCGACGAAGCAGGGTACGGCTACACCTTC.

The J gene is TRBJ1-5, the V gene TRBV4-1; no firm D call. CDR1 is MGHRA and CDR2 is YSYEKL in the germline V gene. V was pared by 7 bases and J by 3 bases, with 13 bases between. CDR3 length: 14 amino acids. CDR3 DNA: TGCGCCAGCAAAAGGTGGGCTTTCAATCAGCCCCAGCATTTT. Residues: CASKRWAFNQPQHF.

The chain carries TRBV19 and TRBJ2-2, with D possibly matching TRBD2 (5 bases). From germline, CDR1 is LNHDA and CDR2 SQIVND (reference sequence). V lost 4 bases and J 3 bases, leaving 15 bases between the germline ends. The length of the CDR3 is 16 residues. The CDR3 nucleotides read TGTGCCAGTAGTACTTTACCGGGGTATGACACCGGGGAGCTGTTTTTT. It yields the protein CASSTLPGYDTGELFF.